This T cell receptor (beta chain) came from a study of cytomegalovirus exposure and HLA in healthy donors. The primer mix had 60 Vbeta and 13 Jbeta primers. TCRdb's table, derived via immunoSEQ multiplex PCR, lists solely in-frame clones and lacks some. Of about 160,000 clones in the sample, around 77% are singletons; the top ten hold about 1.3%. Study conclusions and caveats: Later on, a genetic analysis was performed. It linked a missense variant in DCLRE1C with V- and J-gene trimming of TCR beta.

Germline lookup yields CDR1 SGHRS and CDR2 YFSETQ. This CDR3 has 14 residues. Trimming cost V 4 bases and J 7 bases, with 15 bases left between them. To note about this clone: Its antigen remains unidentified.

The TCR comes from a man between 60 and 75 years old in good health and CMV-seronegative. This chain connects TRBV5-1 to TRBJ1-5; D gene uncertain. The source material was PBMCs. The chain's CDR3 is CASSPYPGEQPQHF. DNA for the CDR3: TGCGCCAGCAGCCCCTACCCGGGAGAGCAGCCCCAGCATTTT. Using reference TRBV5-1 and TRBJ1-5 for the parts outside the CDR3, the full variable domain is KAGVTQTPRYLIKTRGQQVTLSCSPISGHRSVSWYQQTPGQGLQFLFEYFSETQRNKGNFPGRFSGRQFSNSRSEMNVSTLELGDSALYLCASSPYPGEQPQHFGDGTRLSIL.